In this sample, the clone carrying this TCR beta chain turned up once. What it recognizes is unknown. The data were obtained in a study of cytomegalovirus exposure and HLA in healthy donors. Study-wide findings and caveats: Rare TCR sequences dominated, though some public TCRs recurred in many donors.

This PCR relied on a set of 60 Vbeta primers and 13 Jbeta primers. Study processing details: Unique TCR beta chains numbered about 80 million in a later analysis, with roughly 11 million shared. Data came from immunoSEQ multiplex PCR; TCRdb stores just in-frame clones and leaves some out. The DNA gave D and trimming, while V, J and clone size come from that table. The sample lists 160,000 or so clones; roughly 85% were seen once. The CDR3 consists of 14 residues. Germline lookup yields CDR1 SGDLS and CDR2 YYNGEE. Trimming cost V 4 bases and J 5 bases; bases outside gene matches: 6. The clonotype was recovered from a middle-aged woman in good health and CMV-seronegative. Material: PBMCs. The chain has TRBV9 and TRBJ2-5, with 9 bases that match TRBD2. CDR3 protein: CASSLGLASETQYF. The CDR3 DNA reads TGTGCCAGCAGCTTAGGACTAGCGTCGGAGACCCAGTACTTC.